This section outlines one T cell receptor beta chain sequence together with its context. This sample is part of a study of blood T cell repertoires in COVID-19. Study in general: COVID-19 samples from acute and convalescent phases originated in the United States, Italy and Spain. T cells, B-cell-depleted T cells, or PBMCs supplied cDNA or gDNA.

There are 16 residues in the CDR3. Germline V gives CDR1 SGHTA, CDR2 FQGNSA. V lost 1 base and J 6 bases, leaving 17 bases between the germline ends. How the authors handled the data: Reference gene primers were amplified, and this amplification served to estimate nucleated cell counts. TCRdb keeps only in-frame clones here, not all; method: immunoSEQ multiplex PCR. The V and J calls and clone size are taken from that table; D and trimming were inferred from the DNA. The sample contains over 150,000 clones, roughly 88% of which appear only once. This TCR came from a woman of 80 years or more with active or convalescent COVID-19. The chain has TRBV7-2 and TRBJ2-3, with D possibly being TRBD1 (8 bases). The sequenced sample consisted of peripheral blood. This chain's CDR3 is CASSLVRGTGMDTQYF. DNA for the CDR3: TGTGCCAGCAGCTTAGTGCGGGGGACAGGAATGGATACGCAGTATTTT.